This T cell receptor (beta chain) emerged from a study of shared clonotypes between healthy human individuals. Study-wide points: Sampling was confined to blood; repertoires within tissues likely differ. Non-shared clonotypes were found to have lower generation probabilities than the clonotypes that were shared by all four of the sorted-subset donors. At large depth, rarefaction still showed sorted-subset sequencing to be incomplete.

A remark on this clone: Its antigen remains unidentified.

Some clones are missing from TCRdb's copy, which holds only in-frame ones; the method was immunoSEQ multiplex PCR. The sample gives about 600,000 clones, 97% of which show up once; approximately 0.057% is in the top ten. Researchers partitioned CD4+ cells into CD45RA+ naive and CD45RA-negative memory subsets. This receptor was taken from a woman aged 25 to 45 in good health. The sample consisted of naive CD4+ T cells sorted from blood. Subset here: CD45RA+ positively selected.

The CDR3 DNA reads TGTGCCCGACGGGACTCACGGTACCAAGAGACCCAGTACTTC. Protein: CARRDSRYQETQYF. This chain joins TRBV7-2 and TRBJ2-5; tentatively, D is TRBD2 (6 bases). Germline CDR1 reads SGHTA; CDR2 reads FQGNSA. With 11 bases removed from V and 0 bases from J, the gap between germline ends came to 16 bases. The CDR3 sequence is 14 residues long.